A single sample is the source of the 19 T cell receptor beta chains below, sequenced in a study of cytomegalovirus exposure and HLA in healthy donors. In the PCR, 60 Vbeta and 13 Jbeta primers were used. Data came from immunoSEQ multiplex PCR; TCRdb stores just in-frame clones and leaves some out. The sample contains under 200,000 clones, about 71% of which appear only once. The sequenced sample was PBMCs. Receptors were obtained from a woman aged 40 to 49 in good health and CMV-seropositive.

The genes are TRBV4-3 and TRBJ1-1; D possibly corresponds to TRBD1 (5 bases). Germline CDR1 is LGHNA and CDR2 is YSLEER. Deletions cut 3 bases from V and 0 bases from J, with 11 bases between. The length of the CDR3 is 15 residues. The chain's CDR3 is CASSQRDRMNTEAFF. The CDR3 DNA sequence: TGCGCCAGCAGCCAGCGCGACAGAATGAACACTGAAGCTTTCTTT.

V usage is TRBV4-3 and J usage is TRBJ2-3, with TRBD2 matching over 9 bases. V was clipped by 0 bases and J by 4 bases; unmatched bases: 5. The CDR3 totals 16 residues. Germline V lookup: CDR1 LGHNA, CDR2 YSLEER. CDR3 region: CASSQETRGGSDTQYF. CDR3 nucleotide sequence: TGCGCCAGCAGCCAAGAGACGCGGGGGGGATCAGATACGCAGTATTTT.

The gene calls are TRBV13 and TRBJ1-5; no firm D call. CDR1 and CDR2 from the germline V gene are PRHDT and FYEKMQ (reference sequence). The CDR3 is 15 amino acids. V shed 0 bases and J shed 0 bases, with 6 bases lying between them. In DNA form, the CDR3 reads TGTGCCAGCAGCTTAGGCCACAATAGCAATCAGCCCCAGCATTTT. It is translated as CASSLGHNSNQPQHF.

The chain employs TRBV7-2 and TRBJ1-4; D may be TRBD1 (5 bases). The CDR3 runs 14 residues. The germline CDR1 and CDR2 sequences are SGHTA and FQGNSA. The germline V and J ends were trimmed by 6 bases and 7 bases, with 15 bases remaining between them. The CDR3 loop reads CASSVGRAGEKLFF. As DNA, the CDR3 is TGTGCCAGCAGTGTGGGCAGGGCTGGTGAAAAACTGTTTTTT.

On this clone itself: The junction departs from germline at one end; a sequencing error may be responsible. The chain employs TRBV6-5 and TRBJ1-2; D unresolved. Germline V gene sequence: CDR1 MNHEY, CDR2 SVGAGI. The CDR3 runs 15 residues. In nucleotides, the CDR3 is TGTGCCAGCAGACGTGGACGGAGGAACTTCTATGGCTACCCCTTC. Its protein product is CASRRGRRNFYGYPF.

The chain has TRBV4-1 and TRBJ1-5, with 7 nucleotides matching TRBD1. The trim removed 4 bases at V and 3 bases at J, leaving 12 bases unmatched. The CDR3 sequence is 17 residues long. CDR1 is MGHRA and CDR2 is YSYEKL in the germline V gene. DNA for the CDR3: TGCGCCAGCAGCCGACTTCCGGGACAGTGGAACAATCAGCCCCAGCATTTT. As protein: CASSRLPGQWNNQPQHF.

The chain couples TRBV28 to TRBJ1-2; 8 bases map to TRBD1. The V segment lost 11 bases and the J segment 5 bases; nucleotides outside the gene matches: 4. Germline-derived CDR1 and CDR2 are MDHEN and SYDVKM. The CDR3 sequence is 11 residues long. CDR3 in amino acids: CASWDRYGYTF. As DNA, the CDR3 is TGTGCCTCGTGGGACAGGTATGGCTACACCTTC.

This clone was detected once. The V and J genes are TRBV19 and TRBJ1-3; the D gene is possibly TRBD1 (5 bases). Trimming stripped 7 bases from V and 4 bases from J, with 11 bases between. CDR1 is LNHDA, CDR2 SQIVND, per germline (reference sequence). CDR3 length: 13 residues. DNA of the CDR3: TGTGCCAGTAAGGGGTCTGACGGAAACACCATATATTTT. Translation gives CASKGSDGNTIYF.

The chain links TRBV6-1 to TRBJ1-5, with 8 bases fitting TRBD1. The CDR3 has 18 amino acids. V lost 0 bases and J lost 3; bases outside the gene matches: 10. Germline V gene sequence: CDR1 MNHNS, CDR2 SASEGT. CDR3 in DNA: TGTGCCAGCAGTGAAGCGCAGCCGGGACAGGACCACAATCAGCCCCAGCATTTT. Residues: CASSEAQPGQDHNQPQHF.

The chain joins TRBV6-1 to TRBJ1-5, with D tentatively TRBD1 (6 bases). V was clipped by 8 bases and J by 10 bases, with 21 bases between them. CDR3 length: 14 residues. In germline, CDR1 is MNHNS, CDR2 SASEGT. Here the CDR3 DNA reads TGTGCCAGCGGTTCGGGACGGGACATCAGCCCCCAGCATTTT. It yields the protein CASGSGRDISPQHF.

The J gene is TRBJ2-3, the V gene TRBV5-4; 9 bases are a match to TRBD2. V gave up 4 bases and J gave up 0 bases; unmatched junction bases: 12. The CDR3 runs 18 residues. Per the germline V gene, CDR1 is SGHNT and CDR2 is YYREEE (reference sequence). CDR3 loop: CASSPRGAGGTSTDTQYF. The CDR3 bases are TGTGCCAGCAGCCCCCGAGGAGCGGGAGGAACTAGCACAGATACGCAGTATTTT.

Written as DNA, the CDR3 is TGTGCCAGCAGTCCTAGCGGGGGGGACTCCTACGAGCAGTACTTC. Its translation is CASSPSGGDSYEQYF. The chain uses TRBV6-6 and TRBJ2-7; TRBD2 agrees at 12 bases. CDR3 length: 15 residues. The germline gives CDR1 MNHNY, CDR2 SVGAGI (reference sequence). With V trimmed by 5 bases and J by 0 bases, 2 bases remained unmatched.

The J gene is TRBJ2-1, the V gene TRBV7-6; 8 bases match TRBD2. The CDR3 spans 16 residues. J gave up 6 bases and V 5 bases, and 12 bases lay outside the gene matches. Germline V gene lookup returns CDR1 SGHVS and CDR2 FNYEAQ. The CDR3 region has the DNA TGTGCCAGCAGCCCCTGGAGCGCGGGGGGCGGCAATGAGCAGTTCTTC. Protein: CASSPWSAGGGNEQFF.

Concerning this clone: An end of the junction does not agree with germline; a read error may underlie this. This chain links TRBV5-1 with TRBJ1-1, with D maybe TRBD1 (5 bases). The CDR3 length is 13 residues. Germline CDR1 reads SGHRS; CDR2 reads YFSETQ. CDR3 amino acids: CASSVDPDTEAFF. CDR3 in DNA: TGCGCCAGCAGCGTAGACCCGGACACTGAGGCTTTCTTT.

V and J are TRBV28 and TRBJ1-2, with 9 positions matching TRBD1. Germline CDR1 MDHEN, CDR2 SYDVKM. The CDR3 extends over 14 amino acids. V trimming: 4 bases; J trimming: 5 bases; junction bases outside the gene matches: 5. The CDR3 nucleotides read TGTGCCAGCAGTTCGGACAGGGGAAGGTATGGCTACACCTTC. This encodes CASSSDRGRYGYTF.

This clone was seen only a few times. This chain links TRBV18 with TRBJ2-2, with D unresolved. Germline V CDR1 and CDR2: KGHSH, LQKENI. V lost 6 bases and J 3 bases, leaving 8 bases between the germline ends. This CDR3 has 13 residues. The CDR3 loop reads CASSRLDTGELFF. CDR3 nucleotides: TGTGCCAGCTCTCGACTGGACACCGGGGAGCTGTTTTTT.

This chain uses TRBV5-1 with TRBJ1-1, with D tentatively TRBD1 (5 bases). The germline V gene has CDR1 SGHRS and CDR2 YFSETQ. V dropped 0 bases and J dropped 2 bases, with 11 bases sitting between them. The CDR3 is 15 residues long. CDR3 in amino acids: CASSLDQGGNTEAFF. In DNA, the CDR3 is TGCGCCAGCAGCTTGGACCAGGGAGGAAACACTGAAGCTTTCTTT.

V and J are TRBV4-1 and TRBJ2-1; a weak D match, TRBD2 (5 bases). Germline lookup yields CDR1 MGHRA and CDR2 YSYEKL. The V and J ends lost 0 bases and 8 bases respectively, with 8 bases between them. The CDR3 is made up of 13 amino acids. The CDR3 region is CASSQELGDEQFF. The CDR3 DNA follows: TGCGCCAGCAGCCAAGAACTCGGGGATGAGCAGTTCTTC.

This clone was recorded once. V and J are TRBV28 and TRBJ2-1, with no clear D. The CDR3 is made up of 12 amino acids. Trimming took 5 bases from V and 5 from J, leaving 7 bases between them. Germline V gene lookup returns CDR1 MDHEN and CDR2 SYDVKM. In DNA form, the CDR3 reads TGTGCCAGCAGTCCCCGGGACAATGAGCAGTTCTTC. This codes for CASSPRDNEQFF.